Listed below are T cell receptor beta chains from one sample, sequenced in a study of T cell responses to AZD1222 COVID-19 vaccine. The table came from immunoSEQ multiplex PCR; TCRdb's copy has only in-frame clones and leaves some out. This table has 95,000 to 150,000 clones, around 93% appearing once. The sample here was peripheral blood, taken 28 days after the second AZD1222 dose. These receptors were taken from an adult who received the AZD1222 COVID-19 vaccine. Each CDR3 is given with its conserved first and last residue. Each record gives: V gene, D gene, J gene, clone size, CDR3 protein, CDR3 DNA. A D gene is named only where the DNA matches it firmly. Clone size is shown for a subset of rows, as once, few, many or a class of expanded clone.

v_gene: TRBV18
d_gene: -
j_gene: TRBJ2-1
abundance: -
CDR3aa: CASSPALTGGGHEQFF
CDR3nt: TGTGCCAGCTCACCGGCTTTGACAGGTGGCGGTCATGAGCAGTTCTTC

v_gene: TRBV18
d_gene: TRBD1
j_gene: TRBJ1-2
abundance: -
CDR3aa: CASSLGQDMSYGYTF
CDR3nt: TGTGCCAGCTCACTTGGACAGGATATGAGCTATGGCTACACCTTC

v_gene: TRBV5-1
d_gene: -
j_gene: TRBJ1-2
abundance: -
CDR3aa: CASSLDAGVGYTF
CDR3nt: TGCGCCAGCAGCTTGGATGCTGGGGTTGGCTACACCTTC

v_gene: TRBV6-2/TRBV6-3
d_gene: -
j_gene: TRBJ1-4
abundance: -
CDR3aa: CASSYPTRREKLFF
CDR3nt: TGTGCCAGCAGTTACCCTACAAGAAGGGAAAAACTGTTTTTT

v_gene: TRBV11-2
d_gene: -
j_gene: TRBJ1-2
abundance: once
CDR3aa: CASSSPVRLYGYTF
CDR3nt: TGTGCCAGCAGCTCGCCGGTCAGGCTCTATGGCTACACCTTC

v_gene: TRBV7-2
d_gene: TRBD2
j_gene: TRBJ2-1
abundance: -
CDR3aa: CASSSTSGGNNEQFF
CDR3nt: TGTGCCAGCAGCTCCACTAGCGGGGGGAACAATGAGCAGTTCTTC

v_gene: TRBV10-1
d_gene: -
j_gene: TRBJ1-6
abundance: -
CDR3aa: CASTILGPPFSPLHF
CDR3nt: TGCGCCAGCACCATATTGGGGCCGCCCTTTTCACCCCTCCACTTT

v_gene: TRBV30
d_gene: TRBD1
j_gene: TRBJ1-5
abundance: -
CDR3aa: CAWRKGQGVSNQPQHF
CDR3nt: TGTGCCTGGAGAAAGGGACAGGGGGTCTCTAATCAGCCCCAGCATTTT

v_gene: TRBV7-2
d_gene: -
j_gene: TRBJ2-5
abundance: -
CDR3aa: CASSLGLVPETQYF
CDR3nt: TGTGCCAGCAGCTTAGGGCTAGTCCCAGAGACCCAGTACTTC

v_gene: TRBV2
d_gene: TRBD2
j_gene: TRBJ2-3
abundance: few
CDR3aa: CASRGRGSTDTQYF
CDR3nt: TGTGCCAGCAGGGGGCGGGGGAGCACAGATACGCAGTATTTT

v_gene: TRBV20-1
d_gene: -
j_gene: TRBJ1-1
abundance: -
CDR3aa: CSASENTEAFF
CDR3nt: TGCAGTGCTAGTGAAAACACTGAAGCTTTCTTT